This T cell receptor beta chain was sequenced in a study of blood T cell repertoires in COVID-19. At the level of the study: Samples came from the United States, Italy and Spain, spanning acute and convalescent COVID-19. From T cells, B-cell-depleted T cells, or PBMCs came the material, which was cDNA or gDNA.

As handled by the study authors: Reference gene primer amplification gave estimated nucleated cell counts. Libraries were prepared by immunoSEQ multiplex PCR; TCRdb keeps only in-frame clonotypes and omits some of them. V and J calls and clone size follow that table, whereas D and trimming were derived from the DNA. The sample includes under 100,000 clones, more than 70% of them seen just once. V was clipped by 4 bases and J by 13 bases, with 17 bases between them. The CDR3 has 14 residues. Germline CDR1 is KGHSH and CDR2 is LQKENI. Sequencing used peripheral blood. This sequence joins TRBV18 and TRBJ1-6; a weak D match, TRBD1 (6 bases). The origin of this receptor is a human donor in a cohort sampled during active COVID-19. The CDR3 region has the DNA TGTGCCAGCTCACAGAACAGGGACGGTTGGCCCCTCCACTTT. Translated: CASSQNRDGWPLHF.